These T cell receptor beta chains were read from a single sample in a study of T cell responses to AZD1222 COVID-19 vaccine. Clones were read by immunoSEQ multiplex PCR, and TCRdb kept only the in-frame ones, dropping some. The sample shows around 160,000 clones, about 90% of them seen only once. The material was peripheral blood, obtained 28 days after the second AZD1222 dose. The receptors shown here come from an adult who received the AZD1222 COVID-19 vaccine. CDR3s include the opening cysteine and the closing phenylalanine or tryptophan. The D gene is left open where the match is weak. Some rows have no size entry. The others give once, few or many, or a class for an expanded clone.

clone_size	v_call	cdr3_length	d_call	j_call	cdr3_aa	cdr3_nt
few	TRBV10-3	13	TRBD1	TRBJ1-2	CAIPGQSNYGYTF	TGTGCCATTCCGGGACAGTCTAACTATGGCTACACCTTC
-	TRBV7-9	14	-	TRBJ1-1	CASSLAPGNTEAFF	TGTGCCAGCAGCTTAGCGCCGGGGAACACTGAAGCTTTCTTT
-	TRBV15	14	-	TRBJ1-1	CATSRDPSTVEAFF	TGTGCCACCAGCAGAGATCCCTCGACAGTTGAAGCTTTCTTT
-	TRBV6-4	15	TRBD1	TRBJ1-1	CASSVGQGVVTEAFF	TGTGCCAGCAGTGTCGGACAGGGGGTGGTAACTGAAGCTTTCTTT
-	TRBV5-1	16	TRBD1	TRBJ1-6	CASSSPGQGFGSPLHF	TGCGCCAGCAGCTCCCCAGGACAGGGATTTGGTTCACCCCTCCACTTT
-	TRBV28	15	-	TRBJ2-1	CASSLPPPHDNEQFF	TGTGCCAGCAGTTTACCCCCCCCACATGACAATGAGCAGTTCTTC
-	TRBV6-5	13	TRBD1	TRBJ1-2	CAIIEGTGYGYTF	TGTGCCATCATCGAGGGGACAGGGTATGGCTACACCTTC
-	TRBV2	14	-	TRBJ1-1	CANTRSAGAAEAFF	TGTGCCAACACTCGTAGCGCGGGGGCGGCTGAAGCTTTCTTT
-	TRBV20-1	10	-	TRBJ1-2	CSAIDYGYTF	TGCAGTGCTATAGACTATGGCTACACCTTC
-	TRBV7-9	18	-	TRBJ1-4	CASSVSRGEGVTNEKLFF	TGTGCCAGCAGTGTATCCAGGGGCGAGGGCGTAACTAATGAAAAACTGTTTTTT
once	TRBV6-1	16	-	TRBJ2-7	CASSERRDFPYYEQYF	TGTGCCAGCAGTGAAAGGAGGGACTTCCCCTACTACGAGCAGTACTTC
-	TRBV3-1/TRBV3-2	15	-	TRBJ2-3	CASSQGGSQKDTQYF	TGTGCCAGCAGCCAAGGGGGAAGCCAGAAAGATACGCAGTATTTT
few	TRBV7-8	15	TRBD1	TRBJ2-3	CASSPGTGRTDTQYF	TGTGCCAGCAGCCCTGGGACAGGGCGCACAGATACGCAGTATTTT
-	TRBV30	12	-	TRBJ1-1	CAWTQGNTEAFF	TGTGCCTGGACACAGGGGAACACTGAAGCTTTCTTT
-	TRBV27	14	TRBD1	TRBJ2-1	CASRPGQVNNEQFF	TGTGCCAGCAGGCCGGGACAGGTCAACAATGAGCAGTTCTTC
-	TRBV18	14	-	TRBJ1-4	CASSPPSTNEKLFF	TGTGCCAGCTCACCACCATCAACTAATGAAAAACTGTTTTTT
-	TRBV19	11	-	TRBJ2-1	CASRRGNEQFF	TGTGCCAGTAGGAGGGGCAATGAGCAGTTCTTC
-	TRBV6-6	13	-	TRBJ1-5	CASRYDPNQPQHF	TGTGCCAGCAGATATGACCCCAATCAGCCCCAGCATTTT
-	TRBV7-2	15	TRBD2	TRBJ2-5	CASSSGGTSGETQYF	TGTGCCAGCAGCTCCGGAGGGACTAGCGGAGAGACCCAGTACTTC
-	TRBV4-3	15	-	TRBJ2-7	CASSQELRGSYEQYF	TGCGCCAGCAGCCAAGAATTGCGGGGCTCCTACGAGCAGTACTTC
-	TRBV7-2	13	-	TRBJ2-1	CASSYIEGNEQFF	TGTGCCAGCAGCTACATAGAAGGCAATGAGCAGTTCTTC
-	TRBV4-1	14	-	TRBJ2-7	CASSQGQGTYEQYF	TGCGCCAGCAGCCAAGGCCAGGGGACCTACGAGCAGTACTTC
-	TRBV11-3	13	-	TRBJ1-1	CASSLRGNTEAFF	TGTGCCAGCAGCTTACGGGGAAACACTGAAGCTTTCTTT
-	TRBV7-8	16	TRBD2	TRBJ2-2	CASSLREGSNTGELFF	TGTGCCAGCAGCCTACGGGAGGGCTCGAACACCGGGGAGCTGTTTTTT
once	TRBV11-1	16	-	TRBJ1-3	CASQESYGNSGNTIYF	TGTGCCAGCCAGGAGTCATACGGAAACTCTGGAAACACCATATATTTT
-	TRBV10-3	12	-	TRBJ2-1	CAISESVAEQFF	TGTGCCATCAGTGAGTCGGTAGCGGAACAGTTCTTC
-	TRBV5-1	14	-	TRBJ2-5	CASSWRGKWETQYF	TGCGCCAGCAGCTGGAGGGGAAAGTGGGAGACCCAGTACTTC
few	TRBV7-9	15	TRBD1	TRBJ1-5	CASSLGDSPNQPQHF	TGTGCCAGCAGCTTAGGGGACAGCCCCAATCAGCCCCAGCATTTT
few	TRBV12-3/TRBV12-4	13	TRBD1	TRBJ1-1	CASSSQGAAEAFF	TGTGCCAGCAGTTCACAGGGGGCTGCTGAAGCTTTCTTT
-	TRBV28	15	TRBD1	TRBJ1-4	CASSLVGTGDEKLFF	TGTGCCAGCAGTTTGGTCGGGACAGGGGATGAAAAACTGTTTTTT
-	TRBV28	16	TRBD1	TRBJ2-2	CASSLVGQMNTGELFF	TGTGCCAGCAGTTTGGTGGGACAGATGAACACCGGGGAGCTGTTTTTT
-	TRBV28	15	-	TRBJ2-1	CALQQGGDGINEQFF	TGTGCCCTACAACAGGGAGGGGACGGTATCAATGAGCAGTTCTTC
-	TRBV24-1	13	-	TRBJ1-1	CATSEQGNTEAFF	TGTGCCACCAGTGAGCAGGGGAACACTGAAGCTTTCTTT
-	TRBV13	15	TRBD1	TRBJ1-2	CASSLEGGQGNGYTF	TGTGCCAGCAGCTTAGAGGGGGGACAGGGGAATGGCTACACCTTC